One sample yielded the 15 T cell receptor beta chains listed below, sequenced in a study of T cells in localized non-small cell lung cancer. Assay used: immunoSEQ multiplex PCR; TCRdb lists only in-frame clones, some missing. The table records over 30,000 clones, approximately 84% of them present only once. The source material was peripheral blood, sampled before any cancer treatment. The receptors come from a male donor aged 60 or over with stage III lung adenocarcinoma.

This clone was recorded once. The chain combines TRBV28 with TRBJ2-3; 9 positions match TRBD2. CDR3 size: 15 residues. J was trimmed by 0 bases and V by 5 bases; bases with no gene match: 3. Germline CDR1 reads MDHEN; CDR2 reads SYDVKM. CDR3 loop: CASSLAGFSTDTQYF. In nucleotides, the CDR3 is TGTGCCAGCAGTCTAGCGGGGTTTAGCACAGATACGCAGTATTTT.

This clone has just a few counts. The CDR3 DNA reads TGCGCCAGCAGTGAAGCCTCAGCCAAAAACATTCAGTACTTC. Its protein is CASSEASAKNIQYF. V is TRBV10-2 and J is TRBJ2-4; D not resolved. Germline values: CDR1 WSHSY, CDR2 SAAADI. The CDR3 consists of 14 residues. The V end lost 3 bases, the J end lost 0 bases, and 6 bases lay between the germline ends.

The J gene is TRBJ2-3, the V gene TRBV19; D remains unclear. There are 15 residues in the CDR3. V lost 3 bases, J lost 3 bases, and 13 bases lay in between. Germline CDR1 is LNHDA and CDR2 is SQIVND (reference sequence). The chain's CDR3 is CASSMVGIGTDTQYF. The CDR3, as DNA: TGTGCCAGTAGTATGGTTGGAATCGGGACAGATACGCAGTATTTT.

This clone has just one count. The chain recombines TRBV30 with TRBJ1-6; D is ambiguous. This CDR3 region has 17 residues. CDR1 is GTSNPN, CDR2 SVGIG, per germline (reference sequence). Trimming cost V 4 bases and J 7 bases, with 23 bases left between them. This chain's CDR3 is CAWIAAAGGILNSPLHF. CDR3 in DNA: TGTGCCTGGATTGCGGCCGCAGGCGGCATCCTAAATTCACCCCTCCACTTT. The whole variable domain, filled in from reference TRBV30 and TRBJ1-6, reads SQTIHQWPATLVQPVGSPLSLECTVEGTSNPNLYWYRQAAGRGLQLLFYSVGIGQISSEVPQNLSASRPQDRQFILSSKKLLLSDSGFYLCAWIAAAGGILNSPLHFGNGTRLTVT.

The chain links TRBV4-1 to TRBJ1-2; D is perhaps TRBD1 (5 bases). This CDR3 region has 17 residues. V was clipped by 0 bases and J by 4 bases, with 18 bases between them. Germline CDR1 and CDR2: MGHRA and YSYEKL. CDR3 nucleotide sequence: TGCGCCAGCAGCCAAGAGGGGCGGGGGTTAGATCGCTATGGCTACACCTTC. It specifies CASSQEGRGLDRYGYTF.

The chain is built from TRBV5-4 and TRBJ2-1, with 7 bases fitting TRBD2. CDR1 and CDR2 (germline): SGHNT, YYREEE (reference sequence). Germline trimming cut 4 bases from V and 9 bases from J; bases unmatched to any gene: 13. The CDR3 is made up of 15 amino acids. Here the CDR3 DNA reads TGTGCCAGCAGCCTCCGGGACTACGCCGGTATTGAGCAGTTCTTC. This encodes CASSLRDYAGIEQFF.

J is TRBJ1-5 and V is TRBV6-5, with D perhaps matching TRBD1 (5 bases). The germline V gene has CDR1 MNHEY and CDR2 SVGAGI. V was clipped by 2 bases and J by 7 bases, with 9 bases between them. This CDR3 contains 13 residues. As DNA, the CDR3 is TGTGCCAGCAGTTACGGGAGGGACCAGCCCCAGCATTTT. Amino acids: CASSYGRDQPQHF.

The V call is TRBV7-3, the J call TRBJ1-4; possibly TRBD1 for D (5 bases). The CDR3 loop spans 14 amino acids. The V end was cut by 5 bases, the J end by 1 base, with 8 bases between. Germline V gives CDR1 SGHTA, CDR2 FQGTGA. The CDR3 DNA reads TGTGCCAGCAGCCTCGGGGGAACTAATGAAAAACTGTTTTTT. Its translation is CASSLGGTNEKLFF.

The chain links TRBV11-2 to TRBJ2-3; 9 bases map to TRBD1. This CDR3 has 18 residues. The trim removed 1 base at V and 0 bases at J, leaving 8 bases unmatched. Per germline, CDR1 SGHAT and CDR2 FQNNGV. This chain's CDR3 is CASSLGITGGFSTDTQYF. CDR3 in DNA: TGTGCCAGCAGCTTAGGAATAACAGGGGGCTTTAGCACAGATACGCAGTATTTT.

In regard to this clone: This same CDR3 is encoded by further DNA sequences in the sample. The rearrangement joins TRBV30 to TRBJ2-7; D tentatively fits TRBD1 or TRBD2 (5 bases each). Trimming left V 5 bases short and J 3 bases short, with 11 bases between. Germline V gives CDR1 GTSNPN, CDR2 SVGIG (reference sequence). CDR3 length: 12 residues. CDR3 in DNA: TGTGCCTGGGGGACCGGTTACTACGAGCAGTACTTC. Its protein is CAWGTGYYEQYF.

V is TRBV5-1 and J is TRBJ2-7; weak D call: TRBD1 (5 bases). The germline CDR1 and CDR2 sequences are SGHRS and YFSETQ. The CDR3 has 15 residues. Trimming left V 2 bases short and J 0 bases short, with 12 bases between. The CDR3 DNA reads TGCGCCAGCAGCTTACAGGCCCCTTTCTCCTACGAGCAGTACTTC. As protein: CASSLQAPFSYEQYF.

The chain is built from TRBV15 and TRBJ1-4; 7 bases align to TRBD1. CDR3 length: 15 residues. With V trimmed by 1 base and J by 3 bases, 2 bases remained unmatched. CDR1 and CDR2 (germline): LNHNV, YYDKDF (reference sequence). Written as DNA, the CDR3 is TGTGCCACCAGCAGAGCGGGACAGTCTAATGAAAAACTGTTTTTT. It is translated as CATSRAGQSNEKLFF.

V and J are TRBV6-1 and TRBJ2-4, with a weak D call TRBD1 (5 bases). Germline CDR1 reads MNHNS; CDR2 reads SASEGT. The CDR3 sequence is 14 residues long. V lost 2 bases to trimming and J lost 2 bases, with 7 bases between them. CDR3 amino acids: CASSEQGTKNIQYF. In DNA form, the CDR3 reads TGTGCCAGCAGTGAACAGGGTACCAAAAACATTCAGTACTTC.

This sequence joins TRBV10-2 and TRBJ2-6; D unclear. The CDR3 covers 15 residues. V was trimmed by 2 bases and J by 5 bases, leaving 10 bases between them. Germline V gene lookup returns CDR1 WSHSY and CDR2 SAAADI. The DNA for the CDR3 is TGCGCCAGCAGTGAGGGGTTATCAAGGGCCAACGTCCTGACTTTC. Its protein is CASSEGLSRANVLTF.

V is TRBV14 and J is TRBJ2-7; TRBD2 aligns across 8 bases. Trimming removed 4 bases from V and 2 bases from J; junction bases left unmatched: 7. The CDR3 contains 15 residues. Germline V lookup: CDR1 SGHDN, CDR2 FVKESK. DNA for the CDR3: TGTGCCAGCAGCCTCCGTAGCGGGATCACCTACGAGCAGTACTTC. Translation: CASSLRSGITYEQYF.